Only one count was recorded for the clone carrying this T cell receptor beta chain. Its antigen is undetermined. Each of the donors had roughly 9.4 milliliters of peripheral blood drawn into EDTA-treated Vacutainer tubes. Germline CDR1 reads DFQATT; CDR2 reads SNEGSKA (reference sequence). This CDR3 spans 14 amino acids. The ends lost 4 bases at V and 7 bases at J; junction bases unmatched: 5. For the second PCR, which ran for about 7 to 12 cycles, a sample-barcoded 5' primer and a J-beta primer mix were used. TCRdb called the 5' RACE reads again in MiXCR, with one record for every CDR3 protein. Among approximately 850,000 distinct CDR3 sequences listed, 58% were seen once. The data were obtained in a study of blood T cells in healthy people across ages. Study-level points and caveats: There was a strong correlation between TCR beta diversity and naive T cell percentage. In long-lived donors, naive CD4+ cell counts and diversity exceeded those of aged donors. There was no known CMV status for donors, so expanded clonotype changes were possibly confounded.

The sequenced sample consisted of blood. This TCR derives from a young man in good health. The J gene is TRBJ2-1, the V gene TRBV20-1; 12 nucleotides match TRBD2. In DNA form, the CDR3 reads TGCAGTGCTAATCTAGCGGGGGGGCCTAATGAGCAGTTCTTC. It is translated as CSANLAGGPNEQFF.